The T cell receptor beta chain under discussion was sequenced for a study of T cells in localized non-small cell lung cancer. By its share, this clone is large. The antigen is unknown. Sequencing was performed with immunoSEQ multiplex PCR; in TCRdb, only in-frame clones are kept and a portion is missing. The data contain under 11,000 clones, less than 30% of them singletons. Study-wide results and caveats: A median of approximately 50 of the top 100 tumor clones appeared in adjacent lung, which was paired and uninvolved. In uninvolved adjacent lung, T cell clonality reached its highest value, exceeding tumor. Increased T cell density in blood showed an association with longer overall survival. Analysis by sequencing included only one tumor region, so heterogeneity remains possible.

V was clipped by 0 bases and J by 3 bases, with 6 bases between them. The CDR3 extends over 13 amino acids. Germline V lookup: CDR1 MNHGY, CDR2 SAAAGT. The sequence derives from a man aged 40 to 75 with stage I lung adenocarcinoma. This specimen consisted of lung tumor tissue, obtained before any cancer treatment. V and J are TRBV6-8 and TRBJ2-7, with D possibly matching TRBD1 (6 bases). CDR3 nucleotides: TGTGCCAGCAGTTACTCCAGGGGCTACGAGCAGTACTTC. Translated: CASSYSRGYEQYF.